The 10 T cell receptor beta chains below come from one sample, sequenced in a study of cytotoxic CD8 clonotypes in ibrutinib-treated CLL. Sequenced by immunoSEQ multiplex PCR; TCRdb stores in-frame clones only, minus some. In the table there are about 140,000 clones, 76% of which are singletons. This material consisted of PBMCs, taken after 24 months of ibrutinib treatment. The receptors come from a human donor with chronic lymphocytic leukemia.

This clone appeared a single time. The V call is TRBV2, the J call TRBJ2-5; 9 positions match TRBD1. This CDR3 is 14 amino acids long. Germline trimming cut 8 bases from V and 5 bases from J; bases unmatched to any gene: 9. Germline CDR1 is SNHLY and CDR2 is FYNNEI. The CDR3, as DNA: TGTGCCAGCGCCGGGACAGGGAGGAGGGAGACCCAGTACTTC. Protein product: CASAGTGRRETQYF.

This clone was seen a single time. This rearrangement joins TRBV6-6 to TRBJ1-5; 7 bases are shared with TRBD1. The V and J ends lost 4 bases and 4 bases, in that order; junction bases with no gene match: 7. CDR1 MNHNY and CDR2 SVGAGI come from the germline V gene (reference sequence). This CDR3 has 15 amino acids. CDR3 coding DNA: TGTGCCAGCAGTTTCCCCAGGGGGAATAATCAGCCCCAGCATTTT. Its translation is CASSFPRGNNQPQHF.

The V gene is TRBV7-2, the J gene TRBJ2-5; a weak D match, TRBD1 (7 bases). The length of the CDR3 is 17 residues. With 2 bases removed from V and 5 bases from J, the gap between germline ends came to 21 bases. Germline values: CDR1 SGHTA, CDR2 FQGNSA. The CDR3 DNA reads as TGTGCCAGCAGCTTATCAATTGGGGCGCAGGGGGGTGAGACCCAGTACTTC. Protein product: CASSLSIGAQGGETQYF.

The gene calls are TRBV7-2 and TRBJ1-5; the D gene is possibly TRBD1 (6 bases). CDR1 and CDR2 (germline): SGHTA, FQGNSA. Trimming cost V 4 bases and J 7 bases, with 11 bases left between them. This CDR3 has 13 residues. The chain's CDR3 is CASSSDQGQPQHF. CDR3 DNA sequence: TGTGCCAGCAGCTCCGACCAGGGGCAGCCCCAGCATTTT.

The V call is TRBV28, the J call TRBJ2-2; a possible D gene is TRBD1 (5 bases). The germline CDR1 and CDR2 sequences are MDHEN and SYDVKM. This CDR3 is built from 14 residues. V lost 8 bases and J 4 bases, leaving 14 bases between the germline ends. The CDR3 DNA reads as TGTGCCAGCCTATACAGGAAAACCACCGGGGAGCTGTTTTTT. Encoded protein: CASLYRKTTGELFF.

The V and J genes are TRBV7-9 and TRBJ1-4, with D possibly TRBD1 on 6 matching bases. Germline V lookup: CDR1 SEHNR, CDR2 FQNEAQ (reference sequence). Trimming cost V 11 bases and J 0 bases, with 13 bases left between them. This CDR3 is 14 amino acids long. The CDR3 DNA is TGTGCCGCCGGGGGGCGCACAACTAATGAAAAACTGTTTTTT. Protein: CAAGGRTTNEKLFF.

The J gene is TRBJ1-3, the V gene TRBV6-5; D might be TRBD1 (5 bases). V dropped 4 bases and J dropped 0 bases, with 7 bases sitting between them. Germline-derived CDR1 and CDR2 are MNHEY and SVGAGI. CDR3 length: 14 residues. The CDR3 region is CASSWGVSGNTIYF. DNA for the CDR3: TGTGCCAGCAGTTGGGGGGTCTCTGGAAACACCATATATTTT.

This clone was counted only a few times. The V and J genes are TRBV18 and TRBJ1-4; D is uncertain. The germline V gene has CDR1 KGHSH and CDR2 LQKENI. Trimming took 1 base from V and 2 from J, leaving 14 bases between them. The CDR3 loop spans 17 amino acids. CDR3 sequence (DNA): TGTGCCAGCTCACCACAGGGTGGTGGGATGACTAATGAAAAACTGTTTTTT. Its protein is CASSPQGGGMTNEKLFF.

Only one count was recorded for this clone. This chain joins TRBV7-2 and TRBJ2-1, with D hard to call. The CDR3 sequence is 13 residues long. Per germline, CDR1 SGHTA and CDR2 FQGNSA. V lost 1 base and J 5 bases, leaving 6 bases between the germline ends. In nucleotides, the CDR3 is TGTGCCAGCAGCTTAGGCACAGACAATGAGCAGTTCTTC. Protein: CASSLGTDNEQFF.

The chain couples TRBV28 to TRBJ1-1; 9 bases line up with TRBD1. In germline, CDR1 is MDHEN, CDR2 SYDVKM. V was clipped by 7 bases and J by 5 bases; unmatched bases: 8. The CDR3 sequence is 14 residues long. CDR3 protein: CASTTGTGRTEAFF. DNA of the CDR3: TGTGCCAGCACCACCGGGACAGGGAGAACTGAAGCTTTCTTT.